The 24 T cell receptor beta chains given below trace back to one sample, sequenced in a study of shared clonotypes between healthy human individuals. The repertoire was sequenced with immunoSEQ multiplex PCR; TCRdb's copy has only in-frame clones and lacks some. The repertoire holds about 1.5 million clones, around 95% seen once, with more than 0.9% in the top ten. Sample: naive CD4+ T cells sorted from blood. As for subset: CD45RA+ positively selected. These receptors were collected from a man aged 30-40 years in good health.

V usage is TRBV7-8 and J usage is TRBJ2-3; D is possibly TRBD2 (5 bases). CDR3 size: 16 residues. Germline V lookup: CDR1 SGHVS, CDR2 FQNEAQ. V was trimmed by 4 bases and J by 0 bases, leaving 14 bases between them. The DNA of the CDR3 is TGTGCCAGCAGCTACCGAGGCGGGCAAAGCACAGATACGCAGTATTTT. Translating it yields CASSYRGGQSTDTQYF.

The chain carries TRBV6-1 and TRBJ2-5; 8 positions match TRBD1. Germline CDR1 reads MNHNS; CDR2 reads SASEGT. The CDR3 consists of 13 residues. V shed 4 bases, J shed 4 bases, and the junction held 2 bases outside the gene matches. The CDR3 is CASSGTGLETQYF. The CDR3 DNA sequence: TGTGCCAGCAGTGGGACAGGGTTAGAGACCCAGTACTTC.

The CDR3 region is CASEGSSYEQYF. CDR3 sequence (DNA): TGTGCCAGCGAGGGGAGTTCATACGAGCAGTACTTC. The V call is TRBV6-1, the J call TRBJ2-7; D might be TRBD1 or TRBD2, each matching 5 bases. The CDR3 totals 12 residues. V shed 8 bases and J shed 4 bases, with 12 bases lying between them. CDR1 is MNHNS and CDR2 is SASEGT in the germline V gene.

Notes on this clone: Other nucleotide sequences from this sample produce the same CDR3. DNA of the CDR3: TGTGCCAGCAGCGCTAAGGGACTAGCGGCGAATAATGAGCAGTTCTTC. It translates to CASSAKGLAANNEQFF. The chain links TRBV9 to TRBJ2-1; TRBD2 agrees at 11 bases. Germline V gene lookup returns CDR1 SGDLS and CDR2 YYNGEE. Losses at the gene ends were 3 bases for V and 7 bases for J; bases not matched to a gene: 9. The length of the CDR3 is 16 residues.

V gene TRBV5-1 combines with J gene TRBJ2-5, with 7 bases matching TRBD2. This CDR3 has 15 residues. Looked up from germline, CDR1 is SGHRS and CDR2 is YFSETQ. Germline trimming cut 5 bases from V and 5 bases from J; bases unmatched to any gene: 12. CDR3 nucleotides: TGCGCCAGCAGTTCCACTTCGGGAGGCGGGGAGACCCAGTACTTC. Translating it yields CASSSTSGGGETQYF.

This clone was counted a single time. Other DNA sequences within the sample encode an identical CDR3. J is TRBJ1-1 and V is TRBV28, with D perhaps TRBD1 (6 bases). CDR1 is MDHEN and CDR2 is SYDVKM in the germline V gene. The V and J ends lost 6 bases and 1 base respectively, with 12 bases between them. This CDR3 has 14 residues. This chain's CDR3 is CASSLPGQNTEAFF. The DNA for the CDR3 is TGTGCCAGCAGCCTACCGGGACAGAACACTGAAGCTTTCTTT.

The chain combines TRBV18 with TRBJ1-3, with D unclear. The CDR3 spans 16 residues. The germline CDR1 and CDR2 sequences are KGHSH and LQKENI. The ends were cut back, 2 bases at V and 3 bases at J, with 14 bases in the middle. This CDR3 reads CASSPAGLFLGNTIYF. The DNA for the CDR3 is TGTGCCAGCTCACCAGCAGGTTTATTTCTTGGAAACACCATATATTTT.

The chain combines TRBV7-9 with TRBJ1-2; 7 bases line up with TRBD1. Trimming cost V 5 bases and J 3 bases; bases outside gene matches: 12. The germline V gene encodes CDR1 SEHNR and CDR2 FQNEAQ (reference sequence). The CDR3 extends over 16 amino acids. The CDR3 reads CASSIRQGLLHYGYTF. CDR3 in DNA: TGTGCCAGCAGCATTCGACAGGGTCTACTCCACTATGGCTACACCTTC.

CDR3 loop: CASRIDRGFPNQPQHF. CDR3 in DNA: TGTGCCAGCAGAATAGACAGGGGATTCCCTAATCAGCCCCAGCATTTT. The chain uses TRBV6-6 and TRBJ1-5; 8 positions match TRBD1. Germline V gene data show CDR1 as MNHNY and CDR2 as SVGAGI (reference sequence). The CDR3 is made up of 16 amino acids. Losses at the gene ends were 6 bases for V and 4 bases for J; bases not matched to a gene: 11.

J is TRBJ2-7 and V is TRBV5-4; D not certain. Germline values: CDR1 SGHNT, CDR2 YYREEE (reference sequence). There are 12 residues in the CDR3. V was clipped by 0 bases and J by 7 bases, with 8 bases between them. CDR3 sequence: CASSLGGGEQYF. CDR3 bases: TGTGCCAGCAGCTTGGGGGGTGGAGAGCAGTACTTC.

The chain employs TRBV10-2 and TRBJ2-7; D tentatively fits TRBD1 or TRBD2 (5 bases each). From germline, CDR1 is WSHSY and CDR2 SAAADI. Trimming left V 10 bases short and J 4 bases short, with 14 bases between. The CDR3 has 12 residues. As DNA, the CDR3 is TGCGCCACCGGGGACCAGGGATACGAGCAGTACTTC. Encoded protein: CATGDQGYEQYF.

The chain carries TRBV19 and TRBJ2-1; TRBD2 matches at 8 bases. Germline CDR1 reads LNHDA; CDR2 reads SQIVND (reference sequence). V lost 4 bases and J lost 6; bases outside the gene matches: 14. The CDR3 is 17 amino acids. CDR3 DNA: TGTGCCAGTAGTAATCGCGGAGCGGGAGCGGGCCTCAATGAGCAGTTCTTC. Translated, it gives CASSNRGAGAGLNEQFF.

The rearrangement joins TRBV19 to TRBJ2-7; 7 positions agree with TRBD2. The CDR3 is made up of 14 amino acids. CDR1 is LNHDA and CDR2 is SQIVND in the germline V gene (reference sequence). V shed 1 base, J shed 3 bases, and the junction held 3 bases outside the gene matches. The CDR3 sequence is CASSIGGGFYEQYF. CDR3 nucleotide sequence: TGTGCCAGTAGTATAGGGGGGGGTTTCTACGAGCAGTACTTC.

This chain links TRBV27 with TRBJ2-7, with D possibly TRBD1 on 6 matching bases. The CDR3 runs 15 residues. Germline CDR1 MNHEY, CDR2 SMNVEV (reference sequence). Trimming cost V 5 bases and J 0 bases, with 14 bases left between them. The CDR3 coding sequence is TGTGCCAGCAGTAAACAGGGTCTCCCCTCCTACGAGCAGTACTTC. Amino acid sequence: CASSKQGLPSYEQYF.

The rearrangement joins TRBV19 to TRBJ2-2; no clear D. This CDR3 contains 12 residues. V shed 3 bases and J shed 7 bases, with 6 bases lying between them. Germline CDR1 and CDR2: LNHDA and SQIVND (reference sequence). As DNA, the CDR3 is TGTGCCAGTAGTATGGGTGGCGGGGAGCTGTTTTTT. It codes for CASSMGGGELFF.

CDR3 in amino acids: CASSEGLAGGNYEQYF. The DNA for the CDR3 is TGTGCCAGCAGTGAAGGGCTAGCGGGAGGAAACTACGAGCAGTACTTC. The chain has TRBV6-1 and TRBJ2-7; TRBD2 agrees at 11 bases. The CDR3 is made up of 16 amino acids. CDR1 and CDR2 (germline): MNHNS, SASEGT. Trimming took 1 base from V and 3 from J; bases not matched to a gene: 5.

The chain combines TRBV6-5 with TRBJ2-7, with 8 bases fitting TRBD2. Unmatched junction bases numbered 6, after V lost 5 bases and J lost 0 bases. The CDR3 is made up of 15 amino acids. Germline lookup yields CDR1 MNHEY and CDR2 SVGAGI. The CDR3 bases are TGTGCCAGCAGTAAAACTAGCGGAAACTCCTACGAGCAGTACTTC. Protein sequence: CASSKTSGNSYEQYF.

This chain uses TRBV29-1 with TRBJ1-2; 9 bases are a match to TRBD1. Germline V lookup: CDR1 SQVTM, CDR2 ANQGSEA. The V segment lost 6 bases and the J segment 8 bases; nucleotides outside the gene matches: 7. The CDR3 is 12 amino acids. The chain's CDR3 is CSVVQGAQGYTF. Here the CDR3 DNA reads TGCAGCGTCGTACAGGGGGCGCAGGGCTACACCTTC.

The chain recombines TRBV5-1 with TRBJ2-6; D call uncertain. The CDR3 is 15 residues long. Germline V gives CDR1 SGHRS, CDR2 YFSETQ. V lost 0 bases, J lost 0 bases, and 4 bases lay in between. The CDR3 here is CASSLVLSGANVLTF. In nucleotides, the CDR3 is TGCGCCAGCAGCTTGGTCCTCTCTGGGGCCAACGTCCTGACTTTC.

The gene calls are TRBV4-1 and TRBJ2-4, with 8 bases aligning to TRBD2. The CDR3 totals 16 residues. Germline lookup yields CDR1 MGHRA and CDR2 YSYEKL. After removal of 0 bases from V and 6 bases from J, the junction contained 7 bases not matched to a gene. The chain's CDR3 is CASSQEPGTRINIQYF. The CDR3 DNA is TGCGCCAGCAGCCAAGAACCCGGGACTAGGATAAACATTCAGTACTTC.

This sequence joins TRBV15 and TRBJ2-2; TRBD1 matches 11 bases. This CDR3 is 16 amino acids long. The germline V gene encodes CDR1 LNHNV and CDR2 YYDKDF (reference sequence). V was clipped by 5 bases and J by 2 bases; unmatched bases: 4. As DNA, the CDR3 is TGTGCCACCAGCTCACGGACAGGGGGCAACACCGGGGAGCTGTTTTTT. Its translation: CATSSRTGGNTGELFF.

This clone was seen just once. J is TRBJ2-7 and V is TRBV19; 7 positions agree with TRBD1. In germline, CDR1 is LNHDA, CDR2 SQIVND (reference sequence). CDR3 length equals 15 residues. V was pared by 2 bases and J by 2 bases, with 6 bases of the junction left unmatched. This CDR3 reads CASSISTGPTYEQYF. Here the CDR3 DNA reads TGTGCCAGTAGTATATCGACAGGGCCAACCTACGAGCAGTACTTC. The complete variable domain, with remaining parts taken from reference TRBV19 and TRBJ2-7, reads DGGITQSPKYLFRKEGQNVTLSCEQNLNHDAMYWYRQDPGQGLRLIYYSQIVNDFQKGDIAEGYSVSREKKESFPLTVTSAQKNPTAFYLCASSISTGPTYEQYFGPGTRLTVT.

The V call is TRBV29-1, the J call TRBJ2-3; 8 bases are shared with TRBD2. CDR1 and CDR2 from the germline V gene are SQVTM and ANQGSEA. V lost 4 bases to trimming and J lost 5 bases; unmatched junction nucleotides: 5. The CDR3 is 13 amino acids. The CDR3 sequence is CSVGAGERDTQYF. For the CDR3, the DNA is TGCAGCGTTGGAGCGGGAGAACGAGATACGCAGTATTTT.

The chain recombines TRBV6-1 with TRBJ1-2; D is ambiguous. The CDR3 loop spans 13 amino acids. Between the trimmed V and J ends, which lost 1 base and 3 bases, there was a span of 6 bases. Per germline, CDR1 MNHNS and CDR2 SASEGT. In DNA form, the CDR3 reads TGTGCCAGCAGTGAAGGGGTAGACTATGGCTACACCTTC. Translating it yields CASSEGVDYGYTF.